These T cell receptor beta chains were read from a single sample in a study of Ad26.COV2.S vaccination and SARS-CoV-2 variants. Generated by immunoSEQ multiplex PCR, the TCRdb table keeps only in-frame clones and is missing some. The sample records about 350,000 clones, around 90% being singletons. Here the sequenced sample was peripheral blood, taken in a trial of Ad26.COV2.S vaccine versus placebo. The receptors were sampled from a person aged 18 to 65 who received the Ad26.COV2.S COVID-19 vaccine or a placebo. Both conserved end residues are part of each CDR3. D genes are given only for firm matches. The listing skips clone size in some rows; elsewhere it reads once, few, many or a size class.

TRBV30	NA	NA	TRBJ2-2	CAWSTNTGELFF	TGTGCCTGGAGTACAAACACCGGGGAGCTGTTTTTT
TRBV19	NA	NA	TRBJ2-2	CASSETYTGELFF	TGTGCCAGTAGTGAGACCTACACCGGGGAGCTGTTTTTT
TRBV11-3	NA	NA	TRBJ2-7	CASSPGQGGIYEQYF	TGTGCCAGCAGCCCAGGACAGGGAGGGATCTACGAGCAGTACTTC
TRBV6-1	TRBD1	NA	TRBJ1-2	CASSDAGTGEGYTF	TGTGCCAGCAGTGACGCCGGGACAGGAGAAGGCTACACCTTC
TRBV3-1/TRBV3-2	NA	NA	TRBJ1-1	CASSGRGDTEAFF	TGTGCCAGCTCGGGACGGGGTGACACTGAAGCTTTCTTT
TRBV30	NA	NA	TRBJ1-2	CAWSVHYYGYTF	TGTGCCTGGAGTGTACATTACTATGGCTACACCTTC
TRBV5-6	TRBD2	NA	TRBJ2-1	CASTRIAGGYNEQFF	TGTGCCAGCACCCGTATAGCGGGGGGATACAATGAGCAGTTCTTC
TRBV7-2	NA	once	TRBJ1-4	CASSPRGSGSILEKLFF	TGTGCCAGCAGCCCCCGGGGGTCGGGGTCGATTTTGGAAAAACTGTTTTTT
TRBV12-3/TRBV12-4	NA	NA	TRBJ2-3	CASSSTSTDTQYF	TGTGCCAGCAGCTCGACCAGCACAGATACGCAGTATTTT
TRBV12-2	NA	NA	TRBJ2-1	CASRLEEPGGGCEQFF	TGTGCAAGTCGCTTAGAAGAACCGGGAGGGGGGTGCGAGCAGTTCTTC
TRBV27	NA	NA	TRBJ2-1	CASSSGTVFYNEQFF	TGTGCCAGCAGTTCCGGGACGGTGTTCTACAATGAGCAGTTCTTC
TRBV19	NA	NA	TRBJ1-5	CASSIPPQPYSNQPQHF	TGTGCCAGTAGTATTCCCCCCCAGCCGTATAGCAATCAGCCCCAGCATTTT
TRBV15	TRBD2	NA	TRBJ2-1	CATSRGASGRGNEQFF	TGTGCCACCAGCAGAGGGGCTAGCGGGAGGGGAAATGAGCAGTTCTTC
TRBV28	TRBD1	NA	TRBJ1-5	CASSSGQGGSIYSNQPQHF	TGTGCCAGCAGTTCCGGACAGGGAGGGTCGATTTATAGCAATCAGCCCCAGCATTTT
TRBV20-1	NA	NA	TRBJ2-1	CSASREREQFF	TGCAGTGCTAGCCGGGAGCGTGAGCAGTTCTTC
TRBV30	NA	few	TRBJ2-7	CAWSVREPYEQYF	TGTGCCTGGAGTGTACGGGAGCCCTACGAGCAGTACTTC
TRBV28	TRBD2	NA	TRBJ2-1	CASSFETSGRDYNEQFF	TGTGCCAGCAGTTTTGAGACTAGCGGGAGGGATTACAATGAGCAGTTCTTC
TRBV7-9	NA	NA	TRBJ2-2	CASSAHGGSGELFF	TGTGCCAGCAGCGCCCATGGAGGATCCGGGGAGCTGTTTTTT
TRBV5-6	NA	NA	TRBJ2-7	CASSLAGGEDYSYEQYF	TGTGCCAGCAGCTTGGCCGGCGGGGAGGACTACTCCTACGAGCAGTACTTC
TRBV6-4	TRBD1	NA	TRBJ1-6	CASSRDRGFSPLHF	TGTGCCAGCAGCCGGGACAGGGGTTTTTCACCCCTCCACTTT
TRBV9	TRBD1	NA	TRBJ1-1	CASSLDRDTEAFF	TGTGCCAGCAGCCTAGACAGGGACACTGAAGCTTTCTTT
TRBV5-1	NA	NA	TRBJ1-6	CASSLDQSPLHF	TGCGCCAGCAGCTTGGATCAATCACCCCTCCACTTT
TRBV5-4	NA	NA	TRBJ1-1	CASSLMEGLNTEAFF	TGTGCCAGCAGCTTGATGGAAGGGCTGAACACTGAAGCTTTCTTT
TRBV5-8	TRBD1	NA	TRBJ2-1	CASSQDRGNEQFF	TGTGCCAGCAGCCAAGACAGGGGGAATGAGCAGTTCTTC
TRBV11-2	NA	NA	TRBJ2-2	CASSLPRGRTGELFF	TGTGCCAGCAGCTTACCCAGGGGTCGGACCGGGGAGCTGTTTTTT
TRBV7-9	NA	NA	TRBJ1-5	CASSPGRGNQPQHF	TGTGCCAGCAGTCCAGGGAGGGGGAATCAGCCCCAGCATTTT
TRBV5-6	NA	NA	TRBJ2-2	CASSFLRSGQYTGELFF	TGTGCCAGCAGCTTTTTAAGGTCCGGACAGTACACCGGGGAGCTGTTTTTT